This paragraph reports one TCR beta chain. This entry belongs to a study of CD8+ T cells in alopecia areata. For the study at large: Treated patients swallowed 5 to 10 mg of oral tofacitinib twice daily. The authors scored treated patients' severity by affected scalp percentage.

RNA was extracted and reverse transcribed into cDNA as the sequencing template. Assay used: immunoSEQ multiplex PCR; TCRdb lists only in-frame clones, some missing. The sample lists 150,000 or so clones; approximately 90% were seen once. Noted treatment: oral pan-JAK inhibitor, 5-10 mg twice daily. Cell sorting was applied to PBMCs, and CD4+ and CD8+ T cells were collected. Germline CDR1 reads SNHLY; CDR2 reads FYNNEI. Trimming removed 6 bases from V and 0 bases from J, with 9 bases in between. This CDR3 is built from 13 residues. This clonotype was obtained from a human donor with alopecia areata. The input for sequencing was CD8+ T cells sorted from blood, taken at week 4, from a patient treated with tofacitinib. J is TRBJ2-7 and V is TRBV2, with D possibly being TRBD1 (5 bases). The CDR3 DNA sequence: TGTGCCAGCAGCTCCGACAGCTCCTACGAGCAGTACTTC. This sequence encodes CASSSDSSYEQYF.